This TCR beta chain is drawn from a study of cytomegalovirus exposure and HLA in healthy donors. In the PCR, 60 Vbeta and 13 Jbeta primers were used. Clones were sequenced by immunoSEQ multiplex PCR, and TCRdb holds only the in-frame ones, with some missing. The data show about 140,000 clones, less than 80% seen once. Notes on the study in general: Researchers left out some V segments, among them TRBV6-2 and TRBV6-3, as indistinguishable. Reported results showed that the classifier diagnosed cytomegalovirus status with high specificity and sensitivity.

Of note for this clone: Its antigen is not identified.

This CDR3 contains 13 residues. Germline V lookup: CDR1 SGHAT, CDR2 FQNNGV. The junction had 2 bases not matched to a gene; V was cut back by 4 bases and J by 5 bases. Sequencing was performed on PBMCs. This chain joins TRBV11-2 and TRBJ1-5; 7 positions agree with TRBD1. This clonotype originated in a middle-aged man in good health and CMV-seropositive. The CDR3 sequence: CASSYQGDQPQHF. As DNA, the CDR3 is TGTGCCAGCAGCTATCAGGGGGATCAGCCCCAGCATTTT.